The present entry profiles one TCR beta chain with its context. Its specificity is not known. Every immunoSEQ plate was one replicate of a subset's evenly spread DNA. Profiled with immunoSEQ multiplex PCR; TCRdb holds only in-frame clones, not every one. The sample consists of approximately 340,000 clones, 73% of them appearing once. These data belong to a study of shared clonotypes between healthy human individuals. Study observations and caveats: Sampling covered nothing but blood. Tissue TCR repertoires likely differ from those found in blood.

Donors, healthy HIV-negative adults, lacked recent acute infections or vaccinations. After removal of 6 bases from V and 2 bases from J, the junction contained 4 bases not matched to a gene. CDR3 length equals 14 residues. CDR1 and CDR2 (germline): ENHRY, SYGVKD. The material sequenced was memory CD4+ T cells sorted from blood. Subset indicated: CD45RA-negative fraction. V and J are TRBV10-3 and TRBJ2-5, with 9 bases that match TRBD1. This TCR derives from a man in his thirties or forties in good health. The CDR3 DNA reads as TGTGCCATCAGCGGGACAGGGTGGCAAGAGACCCAGTACTTC. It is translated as CAISGTGWQETQYF.